This T cell receptor beta chain was sequenced in a study of T cell repertoires in cytomegalovirus infection. Turning to the study itself: Indications came from public TCR beta signatures; they pointed to CMV infection and to a matching HLA type. Study findings and constraints: Dominant in the ex vivo response were TCR beta clonotypes restricted by HLA-C and specific for CMV. Summed frequency of shared TCR beta families picked out CMV carriers who also had the relevant HLA.

Comment on this clonotype: Its antigen is unknown.

In TCRdb, the reads were re-called with MiXCR into one record per CDR3 protein. The sample yields roughly 720,000 distinct CDR3 sequences, roughly 35% seen once. The CDR3 has 15 residues. With V trimmed by 5 bases and J by 5 bases, 8 bases remained unmatched. Germline-derived CDR1 and CDR2 are SEHNR and FQNEAQ (reference sequence). The chain has TRBV7-9 and TRBJ2-3, with 9 nucleotides matching TRBD1. The sample was PBMCs. The receptor's source is a human donor in good health (CMV status not recorded). Some clones in this sample may be carry-over from other donors' samples. For the CDR3, the DNA is TGTGCCAGCAGCACCCGGACAGGGGAGGGAGATACGCAGTATTTT. Residues: CASSTRTGEGDTQYF.